What follows are 6 T cell receptor beta chains derived from one specimen sequenced in a study of blood T cell repertoires in COVID-19. Using immunoSEQ multiplex PCR, the repertoire was profiled, and TCRdb retains in-frame clones only, with some absent. Counted here are 150,000 or so clones, about four fifths occurring once; the ten biggest clones make up about 3.6%. Material: PBMCs or T cells enriched from blood (not recorded which). These TCRs come from a woman aged 50 to 65 in a cohort exposed to, infected with or recovered from COVID-19 (not recorded which).

The chain carries TRBV5-6 and TRBJ2-3; 7 bases align to TRBD2. J was trimmed by 0 bases and V by 4 bases; bases with no gene match: 2. The CDR3 has 14 residues. Germline V gives CDR1 SGHDT, CDR2 YYEEEE. In DNA form, the CDR3 reads TGTGCCAGCAGCCTAGCGGCTAGCACAGATACGCAGTATTTT. Protein: CASSLAASTDTQYF.

V gene TRBV28 combines with J gene TRBJ1-1, with D tentatively TRBD1 (6 bases). V was clipped by 1 base and J by 7 bases, with 19 bases between them. The CDR3 loop spans 16 amino acids. Per germline, CDR1 MDHEN and CDR2 SYDVKM. CDR3: CASSLYTGHDRGEAFF. CDR3 DNA: TGTGCCAGCAGTTTATATACGGGACACGATCGGGGTGAAGCTTTCTTT.

V gene TRBV9 combines with J gene TRBJ2-1; 8 bases map to TRBD2. The germline V gene has CDR1 SGDLS and CDR2 YYNGEE. V lost 0 bases, J lost 5 bases, and 4 bases stayed unmatched. This CDR3 spans 15 amino acids. CDR3 DNA sequence: TGTGCCAGCAGCGTAGTAGGGACTAGGGACAATGAGCAGTTCTTC. This sequence encodes CASSVVGTRDNEQFF.

V usage is TRBV6-1 and J usage is TRBJ1-1; 12 bases agree with TRBD1. The length of the CDR3 is 19 residues. Germline-derived CDR1 and CDR2 are MNHNS and SASEGT. The J segment lost 4 bases and the V segment lost 0 bases, leaving 12 bases of the junction unmatched. The CDR3 is CASSEAMGQGAAWGTEAFF. The DNA of the CDR3 is TGTGCCAGCAGTGAAGCGATGGGACAGGGGGCGGCTTGGGGCACTGAAGCTTTCTTT.

This chain joins TRBV3-1 (or the pseudogene TRBV3-2) and TRBJ2-7, with 10 nucleotides matching TRBD1. V lost 5 bases and J lost 3; bases outside the gene matches: 10. Per the germline V gene, CDR1 is LGHDT and CDR2 is YNNKEL (reference sequence). The CDR3 runs to 16 residues. CDR3 in amino acids: CASSEVSGTGVYEQYF. CDR3 nucleotide sequence: TGTGCCAGCAGCGAAGTATCCGGGACAGGGGTCTACGAGCAGTACTTC.

The V call is TRBV2, the J call TRBJ1-2; D might be TRBD1 (6 bases). V shed 7 bases and J shed 4 bases, with 25 bases lying between them. The CDR3 has 17 residues. Germline lookup yields CDR1 SNHLY and CDR2 FYNNEI. The CDR3 region is CASTTLRGQRALYGYTF. Here the CDR3 DNA reads TGTGCCAGCACCACCCTCAGAGGACAGAGGGCCCTCTATGGCTACACCTTC.